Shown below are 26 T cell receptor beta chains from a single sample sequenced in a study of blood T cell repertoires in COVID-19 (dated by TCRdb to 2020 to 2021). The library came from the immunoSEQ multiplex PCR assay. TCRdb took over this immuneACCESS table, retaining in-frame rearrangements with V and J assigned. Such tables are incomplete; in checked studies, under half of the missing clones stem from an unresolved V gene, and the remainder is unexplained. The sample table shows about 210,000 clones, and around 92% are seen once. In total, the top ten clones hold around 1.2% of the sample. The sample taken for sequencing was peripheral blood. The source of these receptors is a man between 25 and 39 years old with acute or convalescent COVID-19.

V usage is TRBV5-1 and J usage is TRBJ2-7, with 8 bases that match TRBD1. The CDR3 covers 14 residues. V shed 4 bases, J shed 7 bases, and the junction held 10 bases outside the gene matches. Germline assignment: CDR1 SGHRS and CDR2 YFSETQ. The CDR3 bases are TGCGCCAGCAGCAAGGACAGGGCTGGGAGTGAGCAGTACTTC. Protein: CASSKDRAGSEQYF.

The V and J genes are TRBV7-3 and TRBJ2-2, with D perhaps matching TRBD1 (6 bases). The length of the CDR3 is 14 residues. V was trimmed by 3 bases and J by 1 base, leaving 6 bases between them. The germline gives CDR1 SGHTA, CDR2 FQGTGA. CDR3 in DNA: TGTGCCAGCAGCTTGACAGGGAACACCGGGGAGCTGTTTTTT. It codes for CASSLTGNTGELFF.

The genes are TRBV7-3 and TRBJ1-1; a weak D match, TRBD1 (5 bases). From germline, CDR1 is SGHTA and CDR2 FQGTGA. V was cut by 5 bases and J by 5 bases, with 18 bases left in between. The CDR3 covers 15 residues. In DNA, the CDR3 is TGTGCCAGCAGCCAGGGACTCCTAAGGAGGACTGAAGCTTTCTTT. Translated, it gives CASSQGLLRRTEAFF.

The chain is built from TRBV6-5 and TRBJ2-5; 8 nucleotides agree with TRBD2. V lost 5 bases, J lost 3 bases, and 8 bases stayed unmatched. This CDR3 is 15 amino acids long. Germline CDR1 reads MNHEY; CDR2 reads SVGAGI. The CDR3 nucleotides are TGTGCCAGCAGTCGTGTCACTAGCGGAGAAGAGACCCAGTACTTC. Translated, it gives CASSRVTSGEETQYF.

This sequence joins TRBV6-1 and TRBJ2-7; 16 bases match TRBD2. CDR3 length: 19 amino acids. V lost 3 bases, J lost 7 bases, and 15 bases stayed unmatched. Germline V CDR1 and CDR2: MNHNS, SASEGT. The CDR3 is CASSDPGTSGRARVREQYF. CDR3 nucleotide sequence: TGTGCCAGCAGTGACCCCGGGACTAGCGGGAGGGCCCGAGTTCGAGAGCAGTACTTC.

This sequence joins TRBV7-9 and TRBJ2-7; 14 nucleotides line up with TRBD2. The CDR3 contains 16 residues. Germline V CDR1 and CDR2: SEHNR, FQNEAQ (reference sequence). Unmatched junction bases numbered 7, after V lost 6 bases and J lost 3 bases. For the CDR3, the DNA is TGTGCCAGCAGTTCCGGGACTAGCGGGAGTAACTACGAGCAGTACTTC. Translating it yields CASSSGTSGSNYEQYF.

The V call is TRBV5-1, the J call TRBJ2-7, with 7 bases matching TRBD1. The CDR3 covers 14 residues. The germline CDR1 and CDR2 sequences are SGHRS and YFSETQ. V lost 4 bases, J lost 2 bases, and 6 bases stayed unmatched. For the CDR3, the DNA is TGCGCCAGCAGCAGGGGGCGAGGGGCCTACGAGCAGTACTTC. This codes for CASSRGRGAYEQYF.

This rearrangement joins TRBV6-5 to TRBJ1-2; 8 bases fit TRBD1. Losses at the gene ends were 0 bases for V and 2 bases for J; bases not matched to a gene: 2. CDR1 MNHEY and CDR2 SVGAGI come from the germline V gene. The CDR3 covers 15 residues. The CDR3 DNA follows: TGTGCCAGCAGTTACTCGGGGACAGGAAACTATGGCTACACCTTC. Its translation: CASSYSGTGNYGYTF.

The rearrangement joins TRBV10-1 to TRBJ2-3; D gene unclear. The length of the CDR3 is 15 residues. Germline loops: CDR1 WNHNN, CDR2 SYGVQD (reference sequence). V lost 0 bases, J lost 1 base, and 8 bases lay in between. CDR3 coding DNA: TGCGCCAGCAGTGAGTCCGTGGTAGGCACAGATACGCAGTATTTT. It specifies CASSESVVGTDTQYF.

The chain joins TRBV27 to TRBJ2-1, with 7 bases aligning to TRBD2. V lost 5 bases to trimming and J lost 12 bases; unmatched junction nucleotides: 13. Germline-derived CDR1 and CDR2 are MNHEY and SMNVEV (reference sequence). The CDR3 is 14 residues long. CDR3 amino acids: CASSGLVGREGQFF. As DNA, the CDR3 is TGTGCCAGCAGTGGACTGGTGGGCAGGGAGGGGCAGTTCTTC.

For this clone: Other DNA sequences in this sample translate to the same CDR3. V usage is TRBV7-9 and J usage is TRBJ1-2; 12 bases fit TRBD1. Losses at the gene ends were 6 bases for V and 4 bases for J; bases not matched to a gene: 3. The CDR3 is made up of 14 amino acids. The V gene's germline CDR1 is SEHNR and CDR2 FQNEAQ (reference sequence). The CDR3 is CASSPGQGAYGYTF. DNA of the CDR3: TGTGCCAGCAGTCCGGGACAGGGGGCCTATGGCTACACCTTC.

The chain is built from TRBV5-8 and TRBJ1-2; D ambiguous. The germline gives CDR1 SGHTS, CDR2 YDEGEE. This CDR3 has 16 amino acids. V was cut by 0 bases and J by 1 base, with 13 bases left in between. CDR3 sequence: CASSLGPNLLNYGYTF. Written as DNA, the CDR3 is TGTGCCAGCAGCTTGGGGCCGAATCTTCTTAACTATGGCTACACCTTC.

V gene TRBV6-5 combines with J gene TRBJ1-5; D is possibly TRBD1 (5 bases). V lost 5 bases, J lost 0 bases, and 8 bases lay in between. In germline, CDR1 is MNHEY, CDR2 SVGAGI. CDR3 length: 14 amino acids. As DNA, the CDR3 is TGTGCCAGCAGTCTGGACACTAGCAATCAGCCCCAGCATTTT. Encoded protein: CASSLDTSNQPQHF.

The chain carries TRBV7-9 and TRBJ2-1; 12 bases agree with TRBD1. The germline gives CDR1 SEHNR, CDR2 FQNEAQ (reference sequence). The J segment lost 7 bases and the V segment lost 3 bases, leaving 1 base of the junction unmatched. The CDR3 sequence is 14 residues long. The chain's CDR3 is CASSLGQGANEQFF. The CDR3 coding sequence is TGTGCCAGCAGCTTGGGACAGGGGGCGAATGAGCAGTTCTTC.

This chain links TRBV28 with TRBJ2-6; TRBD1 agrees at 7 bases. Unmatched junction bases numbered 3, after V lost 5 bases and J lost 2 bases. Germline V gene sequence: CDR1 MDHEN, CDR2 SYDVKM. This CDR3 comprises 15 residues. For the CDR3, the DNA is TGTGCCAGCAGTATAGGGGGCGCTGGGGCCAACGTCCTGACTTTC. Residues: CASSIGGAGANVLTF.

As DNA, the CDR3 is TGTGCCAGCAGCCCAACAGGGACCACTAACTATGGCTACACCTTC. Residues: CASSPTGTTNYGYTF. V and J are TRBV5-4 and TRBJ1-2; perhaps TRBD1 as D (6 bases). This CDR3 has 15 residues. V lost 4 bases, J lost 0 bases, and 13 bases lay in between. In germline, CDR1 is SGHNT, CDR2 YYREEE (reference sequence).

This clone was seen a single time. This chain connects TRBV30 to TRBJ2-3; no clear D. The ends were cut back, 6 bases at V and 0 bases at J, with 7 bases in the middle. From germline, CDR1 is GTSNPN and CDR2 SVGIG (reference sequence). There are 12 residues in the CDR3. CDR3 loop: CACLPSTDTQYF. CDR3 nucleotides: TGTGCCTGTCTTCCTAGCACAGATACGCAGTATTTT.

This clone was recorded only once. The CDR3 DNA sequence: TGTGCCAGCAGCCAAGGCCTAGCGGGAGGCGAGCAGTACTTC. It codes for CASSQGLAGGEQYF. The rearrangement joins TRBV4-2 to TRBJ2-7; 11 bases agree with TRBD2. CDR1 and CDR2 (germline): LGHNA, YNFKEQ. This CDR3 has 14 residues. V trimming: 1 base; J trimming: 6 bases; junction bases outside the gene matches: 2.

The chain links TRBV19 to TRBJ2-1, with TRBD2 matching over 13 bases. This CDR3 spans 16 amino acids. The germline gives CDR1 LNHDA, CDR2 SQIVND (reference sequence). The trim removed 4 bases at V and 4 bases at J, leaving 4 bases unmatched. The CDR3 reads CASSTQLAGGYNEQFF. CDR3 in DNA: TGTGCCAGTAGTACTCAACTAGCGGGAGGGTACAATGAGCAGTTCTTC.

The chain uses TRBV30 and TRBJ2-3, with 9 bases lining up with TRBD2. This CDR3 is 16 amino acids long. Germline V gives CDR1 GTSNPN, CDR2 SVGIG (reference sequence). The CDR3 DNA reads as TGTGCGCCCCTAGAAGGGCGGGAGGGCCGCACAGATACGCAGTATTTT. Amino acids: CAPLEGREGRTDTQYF.

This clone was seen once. The CDR3: CASSLDGGPSSPLHF. The CDR3 DNA sequence: TGTGCCAGCAGCTTGGATGGGGGCCCTAGCTCACCCCTCCACTTT. The chain is built from TRBV5-4 and TRBJ1-6, with D possibly matching TRBD1 (6 bases). The germline V and J ends were trimmed by 0 bases and 10 bases, with 14 bases remaining between them. Germline CDR1 and CDR2: SGHNT and YYREEE (reference sequence). CDR3 length: 15 residues. Supplemented by reference TRBV5-4 and TRBJ1-6, the full variable domain reads ETGVTQSPTHLIKTRGQQVTLRCSSQSGHNTVSWYQQALGQGPQFIFQYYREEENGRGNFPPRFSGLQFPNYSSELNVNALELDDSALYLCASSLDGGPSSPLHFGNGTRLTVT.

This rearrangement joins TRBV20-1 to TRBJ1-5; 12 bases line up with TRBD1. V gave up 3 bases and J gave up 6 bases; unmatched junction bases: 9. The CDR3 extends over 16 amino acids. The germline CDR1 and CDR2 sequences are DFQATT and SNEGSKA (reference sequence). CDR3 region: CSASKGTGGQGQPQHF. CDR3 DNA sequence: TGCAGTGCTAGTAAGGGGACAGGGGGCCAAGGTCAGCCCCAGCATTTT.

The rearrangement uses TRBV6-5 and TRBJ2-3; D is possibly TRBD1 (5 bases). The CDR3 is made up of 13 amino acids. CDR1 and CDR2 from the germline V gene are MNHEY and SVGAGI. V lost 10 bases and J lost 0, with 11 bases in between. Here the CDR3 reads CATRQPSTDTQYF. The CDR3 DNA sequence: TGTGCCACCAGACAGCCTAGCACAGATACGCAGTATTTT.

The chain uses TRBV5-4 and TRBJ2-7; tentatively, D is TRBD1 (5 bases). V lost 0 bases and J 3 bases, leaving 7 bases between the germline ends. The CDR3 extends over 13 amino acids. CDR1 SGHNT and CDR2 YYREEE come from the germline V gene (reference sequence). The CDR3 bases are TGTGCCAGCAGCTTGGCAGGGAACTACGAGCAGTACTTC. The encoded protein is CASSLAGNYEQYF.

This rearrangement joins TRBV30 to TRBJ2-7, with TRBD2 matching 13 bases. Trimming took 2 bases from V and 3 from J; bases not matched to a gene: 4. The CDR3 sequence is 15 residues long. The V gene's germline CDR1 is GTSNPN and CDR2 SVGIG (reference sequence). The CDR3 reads CAWSSRTSGSYEQYF. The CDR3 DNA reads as TGTGCCTGGAGTTCCAGGACTAGCGGGAGCTACGAGCAGTACTTC.

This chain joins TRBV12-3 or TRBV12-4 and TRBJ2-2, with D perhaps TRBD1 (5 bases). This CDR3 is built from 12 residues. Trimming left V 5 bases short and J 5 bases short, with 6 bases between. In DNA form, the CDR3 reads TGTGCCAGCAGTCAGGGTACCGGGGAGCTGTTTTTT. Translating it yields CASSQGTGELFF.